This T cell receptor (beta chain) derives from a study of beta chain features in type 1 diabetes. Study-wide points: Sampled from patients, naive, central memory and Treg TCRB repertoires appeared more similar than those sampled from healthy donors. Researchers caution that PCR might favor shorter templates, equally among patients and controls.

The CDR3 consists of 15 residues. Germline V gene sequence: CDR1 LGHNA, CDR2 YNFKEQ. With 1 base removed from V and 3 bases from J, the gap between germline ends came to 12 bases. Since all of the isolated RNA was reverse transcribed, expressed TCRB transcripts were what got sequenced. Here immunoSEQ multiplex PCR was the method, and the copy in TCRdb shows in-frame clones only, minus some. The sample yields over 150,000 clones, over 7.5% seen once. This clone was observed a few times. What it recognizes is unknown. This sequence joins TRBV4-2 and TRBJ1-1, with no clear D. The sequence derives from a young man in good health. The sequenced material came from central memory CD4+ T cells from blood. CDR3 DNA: TGTGCCAGCAGCCAAGGCCAGCATGGAGACACTGAAGCTTTCTTT. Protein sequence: CASSQGQHGDTEAFF.